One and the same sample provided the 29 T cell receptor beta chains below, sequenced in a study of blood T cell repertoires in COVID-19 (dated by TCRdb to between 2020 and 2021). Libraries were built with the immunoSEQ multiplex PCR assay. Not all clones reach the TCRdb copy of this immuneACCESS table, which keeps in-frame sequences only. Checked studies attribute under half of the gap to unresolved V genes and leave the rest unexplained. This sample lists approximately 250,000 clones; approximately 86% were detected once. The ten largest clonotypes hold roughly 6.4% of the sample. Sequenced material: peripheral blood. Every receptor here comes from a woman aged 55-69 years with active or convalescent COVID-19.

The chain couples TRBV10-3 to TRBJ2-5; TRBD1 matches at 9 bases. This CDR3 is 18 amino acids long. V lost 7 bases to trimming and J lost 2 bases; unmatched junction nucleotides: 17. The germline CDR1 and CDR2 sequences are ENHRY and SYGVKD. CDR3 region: CAITAGQGLSGGQETQYF. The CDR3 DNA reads TGTGCCATCACTGCGGGACAGGGACTCTCCGGGGGGCAAGAGACCCAGTACTTC.

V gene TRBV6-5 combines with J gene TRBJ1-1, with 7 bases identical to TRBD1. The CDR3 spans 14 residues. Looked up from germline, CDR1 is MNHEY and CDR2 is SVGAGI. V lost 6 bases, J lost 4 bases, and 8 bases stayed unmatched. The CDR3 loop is CASRRRTGGTEAFF. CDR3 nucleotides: TGTGCCAGCAGACGCCGGACAGGCGGCACTGAAGCTTTCTTT.

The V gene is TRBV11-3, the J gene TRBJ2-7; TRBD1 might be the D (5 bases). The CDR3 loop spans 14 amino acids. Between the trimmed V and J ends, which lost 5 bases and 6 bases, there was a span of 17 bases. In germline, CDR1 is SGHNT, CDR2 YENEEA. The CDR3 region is CASSPGLIPSEQYF. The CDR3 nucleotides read TGTGCCAGCAGCCCAGGGCTTATCCCTTCCGAGCAGTACTTC.

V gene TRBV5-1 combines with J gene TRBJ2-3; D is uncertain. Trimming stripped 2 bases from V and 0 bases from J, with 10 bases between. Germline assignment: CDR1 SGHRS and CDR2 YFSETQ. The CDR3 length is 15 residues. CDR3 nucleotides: TGCGCCAGCAGCTTTACCTCAACTAGCACAGATACGCAGTATTTT. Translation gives CASSFTSTSTDTQYF. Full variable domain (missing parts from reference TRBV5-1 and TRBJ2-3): KAGVTQTPRYLIKTRGQQVTLSCSPISGHRSVSWYQQTPGQGLQFLFEYFSETQRNKGNFPGRFSGRQFSNSRSEMNVSTLELGDSALYLCASSFTSTSTDTQYFGPGTRLTVL.

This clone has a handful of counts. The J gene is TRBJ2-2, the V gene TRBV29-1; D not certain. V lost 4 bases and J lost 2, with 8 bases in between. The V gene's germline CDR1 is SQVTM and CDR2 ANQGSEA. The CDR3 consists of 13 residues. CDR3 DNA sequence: TGCAGCGTTGCTACCTTAAACACCGGGGAGCTGTTTTTT. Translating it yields CSVATLNTGELFF.

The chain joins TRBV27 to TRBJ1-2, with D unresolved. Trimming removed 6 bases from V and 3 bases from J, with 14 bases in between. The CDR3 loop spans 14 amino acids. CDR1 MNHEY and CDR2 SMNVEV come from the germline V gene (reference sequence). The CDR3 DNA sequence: TGTGCCAGCAGCCCCGGGAGAGGTGACTATGGCTACACCTTC. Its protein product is CASSPGRGDYGYTF.

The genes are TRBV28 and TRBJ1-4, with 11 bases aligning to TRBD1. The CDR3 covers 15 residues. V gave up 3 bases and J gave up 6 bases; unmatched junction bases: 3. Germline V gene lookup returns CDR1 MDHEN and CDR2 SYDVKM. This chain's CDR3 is CASSLGGQGDEKLFF. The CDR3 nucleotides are TGTGCCAGCAGTTTGGGGGGACAGGGGGATGAAAAACTGTTTTTT.

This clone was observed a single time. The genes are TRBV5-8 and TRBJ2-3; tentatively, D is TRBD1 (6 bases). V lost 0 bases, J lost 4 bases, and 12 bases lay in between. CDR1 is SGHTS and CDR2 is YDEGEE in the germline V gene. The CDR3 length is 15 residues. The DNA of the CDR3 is TGTGCCAGCAGCTTGGCAGGACAGAGGGCAGATACGCAGTATTTT. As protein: CASSLAGQRADTQYF.

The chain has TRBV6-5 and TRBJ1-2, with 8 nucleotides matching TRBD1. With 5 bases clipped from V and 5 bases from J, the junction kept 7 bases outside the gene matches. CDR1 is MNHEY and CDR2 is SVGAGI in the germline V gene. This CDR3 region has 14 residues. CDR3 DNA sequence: TGTGCCAGCAGTCCTTGGGGGACAGGATATGGCTACACCTTC. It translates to CASSPWGTGYGYTF.

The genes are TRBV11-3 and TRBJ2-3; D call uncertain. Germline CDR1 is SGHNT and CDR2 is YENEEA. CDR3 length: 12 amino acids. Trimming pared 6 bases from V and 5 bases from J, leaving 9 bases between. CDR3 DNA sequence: TGTGCCAGCAGACCACCAGGAGATACGCAGTATTTT. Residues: CASRPPGDTQYF. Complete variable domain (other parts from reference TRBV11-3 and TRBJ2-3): EAGVVQSPRYKIIEKKQPVAFWCNPISGHNTLYWYLQNLGQGPELLIRYENEEAVDDSQLPKDRFSAERLKGVDSTLKIQPAELGDSAVYLCASRPPGDTQYFGPGTRLTVL.

CDR3 nucleotide sequence: TGTGCCACCAGTGATCCCTCTCGAGATACGCAGTATTTT. Translation: CATSDPSRDTQYF. V is TRBV24-1 and J is TRBJ2-3; D is ambiguous. The CDR3 totals 13 residues. Germline CDR1 and CDR2: KGHDR and SFDVKD. V was shortened by 3 bases and J by 5 bases, with 8 bases between the two germline ends.

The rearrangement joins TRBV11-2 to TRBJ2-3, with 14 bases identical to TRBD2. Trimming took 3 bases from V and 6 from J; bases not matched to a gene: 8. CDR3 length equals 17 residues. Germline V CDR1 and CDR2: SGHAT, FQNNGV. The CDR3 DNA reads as TGTGCCAGCAGCTTCCGTGGACTAGCGGGGGGTTCGGATACGCAGTATTTT. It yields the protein CASSFRGLAGGSDTQYF.

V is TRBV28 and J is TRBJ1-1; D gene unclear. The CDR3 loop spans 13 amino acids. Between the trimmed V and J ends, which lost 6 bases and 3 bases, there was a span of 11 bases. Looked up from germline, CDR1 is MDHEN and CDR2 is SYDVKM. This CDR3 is CASSLRRDTEAFF. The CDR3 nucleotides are TGTGCCAGCAGCCTCAGGAGGGACACTGAAGCTTTCTTT. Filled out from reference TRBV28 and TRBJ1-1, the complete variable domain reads DVKVTQSSRYLVKRTGEKVFLECVQDMDHENMFWYRQDPGLGLRLIYFSYDVKMKEKGDIPEGYSVSREKKERFSLILESASTNQTSMYLCASSLRRDTEAFFGQGTRLTVV.

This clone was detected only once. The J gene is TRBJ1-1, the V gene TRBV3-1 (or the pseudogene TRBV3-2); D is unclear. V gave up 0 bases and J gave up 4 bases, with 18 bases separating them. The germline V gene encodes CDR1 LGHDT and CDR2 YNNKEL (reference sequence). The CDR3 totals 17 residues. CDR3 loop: CASSQDRQRAGATEAFF. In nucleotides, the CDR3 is TGTGCCAGCAGCCAAGATAGGCAGCGGGCAGGTGCCACTGAAGCTTTCTTT.

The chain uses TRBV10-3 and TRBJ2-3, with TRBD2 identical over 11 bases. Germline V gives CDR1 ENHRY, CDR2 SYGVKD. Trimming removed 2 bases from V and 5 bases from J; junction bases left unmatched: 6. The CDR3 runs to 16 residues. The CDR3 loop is CAISEGLAGGGDTQYF. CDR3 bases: TGTGCCATCAGTGAGGGGCTAGCGGGAGGAGGAGATACGCAGTATTTT.

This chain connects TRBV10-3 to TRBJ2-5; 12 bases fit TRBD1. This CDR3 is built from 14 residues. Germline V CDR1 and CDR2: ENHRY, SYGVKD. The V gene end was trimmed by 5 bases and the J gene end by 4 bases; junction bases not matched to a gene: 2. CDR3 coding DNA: TGTGCCATCAGTACGGGACAGGGGGCAGAGACCCAGTACTTC. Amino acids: CAISTGQGAETQYF.

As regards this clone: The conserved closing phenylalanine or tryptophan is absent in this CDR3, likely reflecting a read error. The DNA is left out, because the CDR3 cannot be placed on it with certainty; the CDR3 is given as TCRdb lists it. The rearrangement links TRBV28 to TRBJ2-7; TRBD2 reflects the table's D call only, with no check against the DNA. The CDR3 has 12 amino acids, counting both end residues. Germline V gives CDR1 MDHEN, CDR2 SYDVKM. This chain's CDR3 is CASSPPSTGPYL.

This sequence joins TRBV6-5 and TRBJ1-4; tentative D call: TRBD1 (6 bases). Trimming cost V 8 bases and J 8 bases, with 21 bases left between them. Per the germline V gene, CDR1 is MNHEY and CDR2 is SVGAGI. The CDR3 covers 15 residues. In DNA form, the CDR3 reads TGTGCCAGCGGTCCGTGGGACACCTCTGGGGAAAAACTGTTTTTT. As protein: CASGPWDTSGEKLFF.

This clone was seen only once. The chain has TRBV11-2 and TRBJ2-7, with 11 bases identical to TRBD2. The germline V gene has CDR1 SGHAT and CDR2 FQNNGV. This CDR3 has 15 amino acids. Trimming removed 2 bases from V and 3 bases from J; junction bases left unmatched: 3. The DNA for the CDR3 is TGTGCCAGCAGCTTATTTACTAGCGGGAGCTACGAGCAGTACTTC. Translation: CASSLFTSGSYEQYF.

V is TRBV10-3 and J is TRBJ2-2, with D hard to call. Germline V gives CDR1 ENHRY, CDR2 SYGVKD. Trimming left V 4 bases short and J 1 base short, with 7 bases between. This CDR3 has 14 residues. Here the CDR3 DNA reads TGTGCCATCAGTGCGGCGGAGAACACCGGGGAGCTGTTTTTT. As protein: CAISAAENTGELFF.

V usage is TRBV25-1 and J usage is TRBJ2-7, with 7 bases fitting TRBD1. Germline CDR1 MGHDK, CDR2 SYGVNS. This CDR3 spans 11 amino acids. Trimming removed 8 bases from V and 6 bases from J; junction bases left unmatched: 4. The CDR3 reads CASRQGGEQYV. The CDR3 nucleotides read TGTGCCAGCCGACAGGGCGGCGAGCAGTACGTC.

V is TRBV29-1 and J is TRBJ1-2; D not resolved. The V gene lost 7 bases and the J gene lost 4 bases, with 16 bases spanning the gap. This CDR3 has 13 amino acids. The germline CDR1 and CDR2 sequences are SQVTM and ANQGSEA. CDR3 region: CSAERGSSYGYTF. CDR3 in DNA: TGCAGCGCAGAGCGTGGGTCTAGCTATGGCTACACCTTC.

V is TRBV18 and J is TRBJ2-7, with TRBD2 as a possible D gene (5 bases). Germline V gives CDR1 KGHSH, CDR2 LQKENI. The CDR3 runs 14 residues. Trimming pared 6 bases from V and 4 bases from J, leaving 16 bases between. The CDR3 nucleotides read TGTGCCAGCTCCGCGAGGCAGGAGGCTTACGAGCAGTACTTC. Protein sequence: CASSARQEAYEQYF.

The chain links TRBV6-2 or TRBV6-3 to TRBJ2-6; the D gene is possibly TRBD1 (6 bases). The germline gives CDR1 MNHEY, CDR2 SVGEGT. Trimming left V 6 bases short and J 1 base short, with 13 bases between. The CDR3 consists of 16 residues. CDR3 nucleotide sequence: TGTGCCAGCAGCCGATACGGGACATCTGGGGCCAACGTCCTGACTTTC. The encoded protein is CASSRYGTSGANVLTF.

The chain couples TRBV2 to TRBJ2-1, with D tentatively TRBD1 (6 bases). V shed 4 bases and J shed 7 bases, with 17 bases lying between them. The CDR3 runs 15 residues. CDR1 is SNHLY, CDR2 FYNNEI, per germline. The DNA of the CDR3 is TGTGCCAGCAGTGTAACAGGGAACGGGGATAATGAGCAGTTCTTC. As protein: CASSVTGNGDNEQFF.

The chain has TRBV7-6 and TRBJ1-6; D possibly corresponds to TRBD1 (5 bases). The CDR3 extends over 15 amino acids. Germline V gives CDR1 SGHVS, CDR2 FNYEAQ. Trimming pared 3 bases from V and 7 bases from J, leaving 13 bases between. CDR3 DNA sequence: TGTGCCAGCAGCTTGGAAGACAGTAGAAATTCACCCCTCCACTTT. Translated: CASSLEDSRNSPLHF.

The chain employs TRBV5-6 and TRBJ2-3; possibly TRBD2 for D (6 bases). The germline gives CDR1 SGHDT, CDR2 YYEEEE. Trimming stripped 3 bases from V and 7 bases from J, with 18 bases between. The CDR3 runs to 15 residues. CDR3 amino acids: CASSSRWRVEYTQYF. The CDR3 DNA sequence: TGTGCCAGCAGCTCTCGGTGGAGGGTCGAATATACGCAGTATTTT.

The CDR3 sequence is CASSLAPPAGRVEQFF. The CDR3 DNA reads TGTGCCAGCAGCTTAGCCCCACCGGCAGGGAGGGTTGAGCAGTTCTTC. The V call is TRBV13, the J call TRBJ2-1; TRBD2 matches at 7 bases. CDR3 size: 16 residues. Unmatched junction bases numbered 12, after V lost 1 base and J lost 9 bases. Germline V gene lookup returns CDR1 PRHDT and CDR2 FYEKMQ (reference sequence).

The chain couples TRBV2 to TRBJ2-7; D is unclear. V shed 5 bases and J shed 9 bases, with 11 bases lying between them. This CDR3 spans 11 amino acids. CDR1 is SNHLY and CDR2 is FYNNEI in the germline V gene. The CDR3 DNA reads TGTGCCAGCAGTTACCTACGAGTGCAGTACGTC. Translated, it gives CASSYLRVQYV.